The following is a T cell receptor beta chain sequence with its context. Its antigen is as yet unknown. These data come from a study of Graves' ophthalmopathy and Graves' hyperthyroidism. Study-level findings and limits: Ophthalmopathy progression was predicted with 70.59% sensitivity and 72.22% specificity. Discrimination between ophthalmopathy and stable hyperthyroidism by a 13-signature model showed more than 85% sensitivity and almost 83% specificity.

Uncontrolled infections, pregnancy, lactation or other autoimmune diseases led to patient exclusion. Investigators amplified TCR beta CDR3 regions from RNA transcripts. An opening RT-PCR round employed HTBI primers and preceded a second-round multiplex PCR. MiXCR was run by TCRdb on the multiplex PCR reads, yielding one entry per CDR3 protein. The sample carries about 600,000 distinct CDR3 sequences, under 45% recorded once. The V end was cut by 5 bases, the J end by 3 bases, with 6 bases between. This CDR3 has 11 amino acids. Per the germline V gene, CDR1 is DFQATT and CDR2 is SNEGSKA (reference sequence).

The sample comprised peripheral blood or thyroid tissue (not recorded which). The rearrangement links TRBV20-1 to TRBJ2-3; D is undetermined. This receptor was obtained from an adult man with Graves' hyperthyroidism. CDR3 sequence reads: CSAGWTDTQYF. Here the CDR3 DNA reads TGCAGTGCTGGCTGGACAGATACGCAGTATTTT.